Sequencing of this TCR beta chain was carried out in a study of blood T cell repertoires in COVID-19 (dated by TCRdb to the early 2020s). Turning to the overall study: Samples covering the acute and convalescent phases of COVID-19 were provided by collaborators in the United States, Italy and Spain. The material from the prospective study consisted of cDNA or gDNA derived from T cells, B-cell-depleted T cells, or PBMCs. The dataset comprised deeply sampled blood TCRbeta repertoires from subjects exposed to, actively infected with, or recovered from COVID-19. The repertoires were released in a freely available public database meant as a resource for research on the immune response to SARS-CoV-2. The samples were drawn from the first 160 participants of the ongoing ImmuneRACE study and from over 950 subjects provided by 6 global collaborators. Sample metadata almost always included a de-identified subject ID, COVID-19 status, age in years and sex. Where available, HLA class I and class II types were obtained from metadata supplied by the sample provider rather than from assay-based typing.

CDR1 and CDR2 were assigned from the germline V gene as LGHNA and YSLEER. The CDR3, cysteine through phenylalanine, is 19 amino acids long. Of all the DNA, just the CDR3 is kept, 57 bases in frame from base 1. V is trimmed back by 3 bases and J by 0 bases, and the junction contains 12 bases that no gene match accounts for. With regard to this clone: It has no known antigen specificity. Within one base of it there is no much larger clone, and no base qualities were kept.

Samples from volunteer blood donors who had recovered from COVID-19 were contributed by a second Seattle source. Collaborating institutions collected whole blood in K2EDTA tubes following their own protocols. For TCRbeta analysis, collaborator samples were shipped as frozen whole blood, as isolated PBMCs, or as DNA extracted from either sample type. The immunoSEQ Assay, a bias-controlled multiplex PCR, was used to amplify TCRbeta CDR3 regions from genomic DNA. In the paper's pipeline: The number of nucleated cells in each sample was estimated from the amplification of reference gene primers within the assay. To quantify the absolute abundance of each unique TCRbeta CDR3 rearrangement, sequence reads were collapsed and filtered. For each sample, productive Simpson clonality was calculated by taking the square root of Simpson's diversity index across productive rearrangements. The table was pulled from immuneACCESS by TCRdb, which kept in-frame rearrangements only. Such tables lose some clones; where checked, under half of the loss comes from unresolved V genes, and the rest has no known cause. V and J calls and clone size are those listed in that table; D and trimming were worked out from the DNA. Counted in this sample were fewer than 450,000 clones; 91% of them appeared once. The ten largest clonotypes hold 2.5% to 4% of the sample.

General conclusions and limits of the study: The amount of clinical and demographic metadata varied by source and participant and was provided uncurated.

This receptor was obtained from a woman in her late teens or twenties who had recovered from COVID-19. The chain links TRBV4-3 with TRBJ1-3, with 9 bases in between that match TRBD1. Sequencing used peripheral blood. This receptor has the CDR3 CASSHGQGLSIFSGNTIYF. The DNA reads as follows: TGCGCCAGCAGCCACGGACAGGGGCTTTCAATCTTCTCTGGAAACACCATATATTTT.